The 28 T cell receptor beta chains presented below share a single source sample, sequenced in a study of blood T cell repertoires in COVID-19. Here immunoSEQ multiplex PCR was the method, and the copy in TCRdb shows in-frame clones only, minus some. The profile covers approximately 170,000 clones, with around two thirds appearing a single time and about 3% taken by the ten largest. The material sequenced was peripheral blood. The receptors derive from a woman older than 75 with acute or convalescent COVID-19.

This clone was detected only once. J is TRBJ2-7 and V is TRBV6-2 or TRBV6-3, with 9 nucleotides matching TRBD2. CDR1 MNHEY and CDR2 SVGEGT come from the germline V gene. There are 15 residues in the CDR3. V lost 3 bases, J lost 7 bases, and 10 bases stayed unmatched. CDR3 in DNA: TGTGCCAGCAGTTATCCGACTAGCGGTGGGTTAGAGCAGTACTTC. The encoded protein is CASSYPTSGGLEQYF.

The gene calls are TRBV19 and TRBJ1-1; no clear D. The CDR3 runs to 13 residues. Deletions cut 4 bases from V and 3 bases from J, with 9 bases between. Germline CDR1 reads LNHDA; CDR2 reads SQIVND (reference sequence). In DNA, the CDR3 is TGTGCCAGTAGTAGCGTCGTAGACACTGAAGCTTTCTTT. Its protein product is CASSSVVDTEAFF.

This clone has a single count. The chain recombines TRBV7-9 with TRBJ1-1; unclear D gene. This CDR3 region has 15 residues. The germline gives CDR1 SEHNR, CDR2 FQNEAQ (reference sequence). Trimming shortened V by 3 bases and J by 4 bases, and 15 bases separated the two germline ends. CDR3 DNA sequence: TGTGCCAGCAGCTTCTATGATCCGTTTGGCACTGAAGCTTTCTTT. It yields the protein CASSFYDPFGTEAFF. The whole variable domain, filled in from reference TRBV7-9 and TRBJ1-1, reads DTGVSQNPRHKITKRGQNVTFRCDPISEHNRLYWYRQTLGQGPEFLTYFQNEAQLEKSRLLSDRFSAERPKGSFSTLEIQRTEQGDSAMYLCASSFYDPFGTEAFFGQGTRLTVV.

In nucleotides, the CDR3 is TGCAGCGTTACCCGACAGGGAGCCACAGATACGCAGTATTTT. It encodes CSVTRQGATDTQYF. The chain combines TRBV29-1 with TRBJ2-3, with 7 bases aligning to TRBD1. Germline lookup yields CDR1 SQVTM and CDR2 ANQGSEA. V dropped 5 bases and J dropped 2; count of bases not matched to a gene: 7. The CDR3 is 14 amino acids.

V and J are TRBV9 and TRBJ2-7; maybe TRBD2 (5 bases). Germline V gene sequence: CDR1 SGDLS, CDR2 YYNGEE. Trimming pared 3 bases from V and 7 bases from J, leaving 11 bases between. The CDR3 totals 12 residues. CDR3 nucleotide sequence: TGTGCCAGCAGCGAGACTACGGGGGAGCAGTACTTC. Amino acid sequence: CASSETTGEQYF.

The rearrangement links TRBV6-1 to TRBJ1-2; D possibly corresponds to TRBD1 (6 bases). Trimming shortened V by 1 base and J by 8 bases, and 14 bases separated the two germline ends. CDR3 length: 14 residues. Germline V gene sequence: CDR1 MNHNS, CDR2 SASEGT. CDR3 amino acids: CASSEDPGVSGYTF. The CDR3 DNA reads as TGTGCCAGCAGTGAAGACCCAGGGGTCAGCGGCTACACCTTC.

The chain uses TRBV29-1 and TRBJ1-2, with a weak D call TRBD1 (5 bases). In germline, CDR1 is SQVTM, CDR2 ANQGSEA. The CDR3 length is 14 residues. With 0 bases removed from V and 4 bases from J, the gap between germline ends came to 12 bases. CDR3: CSVEDPRGGYGYTF. CDR3 DNA sequence: TGCAGCGTTGAAGATCCAAGGGGCGGCTATGGCTACACCTTC.

This clone appeared a single time. This chain connects TRBV11-2 to TRBJ1-6, with D maybe TRBD1 (6 bases). In germline, CDR1 is SGHAT, CDR2 FQNNGV. V gave up 3 bases and J gave up 6 bases, with 12 bases separating them. The CDR3 length is 15 residues. The CDR3 loop is CASSLRGRGNSPLHF. The CDR3 DNA is TGTGCCAGCAGCTTGCGTGGCAGGGGTAATTCACCCCTCCACTTT.

The J gene is TRBJ2-5, the V gene TRBV7-2; a weak D match, TRBD1 (5 bases). In germline, CDR1 is SGHTA, CDR2 FQGNSA. The ends were cut back, 4 bases at V and 2 bases at J, with 14 bases in the middle. The CDR3 sequence is 15 residues long. Here the CDR3 reads CASSSDPGLQETQYF. The DNA of the CDR3 is TGTGCCAGCAGCTCCGATCCAGGGCTTCAAGAGACCCAGTACTTC.

The chain combines TRBV5-1 with TRBJ2-1; 11 bases are a match to TRBD2. The CDR3 is made up of 16 amino acids. Trimming took 5 bases from V and 8 from J; bases not matched to a gene: 12. Germline V gives CDR1 SGHRS, CDR2 YFSETQ. The CDR3 DNA follows: TGCGCCAGCAGGTCCGCCGGGACTAGCGGAGGAGATGAGCAGTTCTTC. Its translation is CASRSAGTSGGDEQFF.

This clone was observed once. The chain recombines TRBV19 with TRBJ1-5; D gene unclear. Trimming took 3 bases from V and 0 from J, leaving 21 bases between them. CDR1 and CDR2 from the germline V gene are LNHDA and SQIVND (reference sequence). The CDR3 extends over 19 amino acids. Here the CDR3 DNA reads TGTGCCAGTAGTATTGGTCGAGCAGGCAGTAGATATAGCAATCAGCCCCAGCATTTT. It encodes CASSIGRAGSRYSNQPQHF.

CDR3 sequence: CASTLRADTEAFF. DNA for the CDR3: TGTGCCAGCACCCTCAGGGCGGACACTGAAGCTTTCTTT. The chain combines TRBV6-1 with TRBJ1-1; tentatively, D is TRBD1 (5 bases). The length of the CDR3 is 13 residues. The V end lost 7 bases, the J end lost 3 bases, and 12 bases lay between the germline ends. Germline values: CDR1 MNHNS, CDR2 SASEGT.

CDR3 in amino acids: CASSLVGRNYEQYF. In nucleotides, the CDR3 is TGTGCCAGCAGCTTAGTAGGGAGGAACTACGAGCAGTACTTC. The chain links TRBV7-8 to TRBJ2-7, with D possibly TRBD2 on 6 matching bases. The germline gives CDR1 SGHVS, CDR2 FQNEAQ. With 1 base removed from V and 3 bases from J, the gap between germline ends came to 10 bases. This CDR3 has 14 residues.

V usage is TRBV19 and J usage is TRBJ2-2, with TRBD2 identical over 10 bases. This CDR3 region has 15 residues. Losses at the gene ends were 4 bases for V and 6 bases for J; bases not matched to a gene: 5. CDR1 LNHDA and CDR2 SQIVND come from the germline V gene (reference sequence). The CDR3 loop reads CASSTSGSRPGELFF. The CDR3 DNA sequence: TGTGCCAGTAGTACTAGCGGGAGTAGGCCCGGGGAGCTGTTTTTT.

The V and J genes are TRBV5-6 and TRBJ1-2; 7 nucleotides align to TRBD1. With V trimmed by 6 bases and J by 8 bases, 10 bases remained unmatched. Germline V lookup: CDR1 SGHDT, CDR2 YYEEEE. The CDR3 sequence is 13 residues long. The CDR3 coding sequence is TGTGCCAGCAACCGCGACAGGGATCGCGGCTACACCTTC. Translation: CASNRDRDRGYTF. Based on the CDR3 plus reference TRBV5-6 and TRBJ1-2, the full variable domain is DAGVTQSPTHLIKTRGQQVTLRCSPKSGHDTVSWYQQALGQGPQFIFQYYEEEERQRGNFPDRFSGHQFPNYSSELNVNALLLGDSALYLCASNRDRDRGYTFGSGTRLTVV.

V is TRBV28 and J is TRBJ2-5; 10 bases map to TRBD1. This CDR3 has 16 residues. Germline-derived CDR1 and CDR2 are MDHEN and SYDVKM. The V and J ends lost 5 bases and 7 bases, in that order; junction bases with no gene match: 13. CDR3 sequence: CASSGRDRGGEGTQYF. The CDR3, as DNA: TGTGCCAGCAGTGGCCGGGACAGGGGCGGGGAGGGGACCCAGTACTTC.

CDR3 nucleotides: TGTGCCAGCACGGCGGGCACAGATACGCAGTATTTT. It is translated as CASTAGTDTQYF. J is TRBJ2-3 and V is TRBV6-6; D unresolved. Germline CDR1 reads MNHNY; CDR2 reads SVGAGI (reference sequence). The V and J ends lost 7 bases and 1 base respectively, with 6 bases between them. The CDR3 loop spans 12 amino acids.

This clone was counted a single time. The chain couples TRBV20-1 to TRBJ2-5; tentatively, D is TRBD1 (6 bases). The germline V gene has CDR1 DFQATT and CDR2 SNEGSKA (reference sequence). V was shortened by 7 bases and J by 5 bases, with 8 bases between the two germline ends. CDR3 size: 10 residues. CDR3 protein: CSVGGETQYF. The CDR3 nucleotides are TGCAGTGTTGGGGGCGAGACCCAGTACTTC.

This chain joins TRBV7-2 and TRBJ2-5; 9 bases align to TRBD1. V shed 0 bases and J 4 bases; nucleotides not matched to a gene: 3. The CDR3 length is 15 residues. CDR1 and CDR2 from the germline V gene are SGHTA and FQGNSA. The CDR3: CASSLARDRAETQYF. CDR3 nucleotide sequence: TGTGCCAGCAGCTTAGCCCGGGACAGGGCAGAGACCCAGTACTTC. The full variable domain, completed using reference TRBV7-2 and TRBJ2-5, is GAGVSQSPSNKVTEKGKDVELRCDPISGHTALYWYRQSLGQGLEFLIYFQGNSAPDKSGLPSDRFSAERTGGSVSTLTIQRTQQEDSAVYLCASSLARDRAETQYFGPGTRLLVL.

A few counts support this clone. The chain carries TRBV7-9 and TRBJ2-5; D is undetermined. Trimming shortened V by 1 base and J by 5 bases, and 14 bases separated the two germline ends. This CDR3 is built from 15 residues. Looked up from germline, CDR1 is SEHNR and CDR2 is FQNEAQ (reference sequence). The CDR3 sequence: CASSLVTKQMETQYF. The CDR3 nucleotides are TGTGCCAGCAGCTTAGTAACTAAGCAGATGGAGACCCAGTACTTC.

The chain combines TRBV14 with TRBJ2-5; no firm D call. Germline CDR1 SGHDN, CDR2 FVKESK. V was pared by 4 bases and J by 5 bases, with 11 bases between. The CDR3 loop spans 13 amino acids. Here the CDR3 reads CASSLALVETQYF. The CDR3 DNA is TGTGCCAGCAGCCTGGCCCTGGTCGAGACCCAGTACTTC. Full variable domain (rest looked up from reference TRBV14 and TRBJ2-5): EAGVTQFPSHSVIEKGQTVTLRCDPISGHDNLYWYRRVMGKEIKFLLHFVKESKQDESGMPNNRFLAERTGGTYSTLKVQPAELEDSGVYFCASSLALVETQYFGPGTRLLVL.

The V call is TRBV19, the J call TRBJ2-7; D gene ambiguous. This CDR3 region has 15 residues. V lost 4 bases to trimming and J lost 3 bases, with 16 bases between them. Germline V gives CDR1 LNHDA, CDR2 SQIVND (reference sequence). This chain's CDR3 is CASSRFKEPSYEQYF. The DNA for the CDR3 is TGTGCCAGTAGTAGGTTTAAGGAGCCAAGCTACGAGCAGTACTTC.

The CDR3 nucleotides are TGTGCCAGCAGTGCAAGAATGACAGGGGACTTCGACTATGGCTACACCTTC. It codes for CASSARMTGDFDYGYTF. This chain joins TRBV27 and TRBJ1-2, with 8 bases matching TRBD1. J lost 3 bases, V lost 5 bases, and 14 bases had no gene match. CDR1 is MNHEY and CDR2 is SMNVEV in the germline V gene (reference sequence). The CDR3 totals 17 residues.

This clone turned up a few times. V is TRBV6-2 or TRBV6-3 and J is TRBJ2-7, with TRBD2 matching 7 bases. J was trimmed by 2 bases and V by 4 bases; bases with no gene match: 5. CDR1 and CDR2 from the germline V gene are MNHEY and SVGEGT. CDR3 size: 14 residues. CDR3 loop: CASSWGGGTYEQYF. Written as DNA, the CDR3 is TGTGCCAGCAGTTGGGGGGGAGGCACCTACGAGCAGTACTTC.

The chain is built from TRBV7-8 and TRBJ2-5; tentatively, D is TRBD2 (5 bases). Germline CDR1 and CDR2: SGHVS and FQNEAQ. The CDR3 is made up of 16 amino acids. Trimming stripped 5 bases from V and 5 bases from J, with 21 bases between. The CDR3 sequence is CASSPLRTLTRETQYF. In nucleotides, the CDR3 is TGTGCCAGCAGCCCCCTCCGGACTTTGACGAGGGAGACCCAGTACTTC.

This clone was seen just once. The chain couples TRBV18 to TRBJ2-3, with TRBD2 matching 9 bases. From germline, CDR1 is KGHSH and CDR2 LQKENI. V lost 2 bases and J lost 0; bases outside the gene matches: 3. CDR3 length: 16 amino acids. CDR3 sequence reads: CASSPDSGSSTDTQYF. The CDR3 bases are TGTGCCAGCTCACCAGATAGCGGGAGTAGCACAGATACGCAGTATTTT.

The J gene is TRBJ2-3, the V gene TRBV29-1, with D possibly being TRBD2 (6 bases). The germline V and J ends were trimmed by 7 bases and 0 bases, with 20 bases remaining between them. This CDR3 is 16 amino acids long. Germline CDR1 is SQVTM and CDR2 is ANQGSEA. This CDR3 is CSAGGGRISSTDTQYF. For the CDR3, the DNA is TGCAGCGCCGGGGGAGGCAGAATCTCTAGCACAGATACGCAGTATTTT.

This chain links TRBV28 with TRBJ2-2; weak D call: TRBD2 (6 bases). This CDR3 has 15 residues. The V gene lost 6 bases and the J gene lost 4 bases, with 15 bases spanning the gap. Germline V gene sequence: CDR1 MDHEN, CDR2 SYDVKM. The CDR3 region has the DNA TGTGCCAGCAGCCCCGGGAGAACTATCACCGGGGAGCTGTTTTTT. It yields the protein CASSPGRTITGELFF.